Following are 26 T cell receptor beta chains from one sample sequenced in a study of regulatory T cells in long-lasting Graves disease. Library construction for TCR beta used iRepertoire HTBI primers and Arm-PCR of CDR3 regions. TCRdb processed the multiplex PCR reads anew with MiXCR; each CDR3 protein has one entry. The data contain around 420,000 distinct CDR3 sequences, over 14% of them seen just once; the ten biggest clones take up 7.8%. The time point: newly diagnosed GD, antithyroid drugs for less than 3 months. PBMC RNA served as the TCR library source. These sequences were also reported in another study, on T cells in Graves' hyperthyroidism and ophthalmopathy.

This sample comprised peripheral blood mononuclear cells (PBMCs), obtained at new diagnosis, from a patient treated with antithyroid drugs. The origin of the receptors is a woman in her forties with Graves disease.

V gene TRBV30 combines with J gene TRBJ1-6; D is uncertain. The CDR3 sequence is 18 residues long. Germline values: CDR1 GTSNPN, CDR2 SVGIG (reference sequence). V was cut by 3 bases and J by 1 base, with 19 bases left in between. CDR3 region: CAWSAPRTLPSYNSPLHF. CDR3 DNA: TGTGCCTGGAGCGCTCCCAGGACGCTTCCTTCCTATAATTCACCCCTCCACTTT.

This clonotype has just a few counts. The chain employs TRBV12-3 or TRBV12-4 and TRBJ2-1; unclear D gene. The CDR3 contains 13 residues. Trimming left V 4 bases short and J 3 bases short, with 7 bases between. CDR3 sequence reads: CASSSANYNEQFF. In nucleotides, the CDR3 is TGTGCCAGCAGTTCCGCCAACTACAATGAGCAGTTCTTC.

Points on this clonotype: It is likely a read error: a sequence one base away is far more abundant. The CDR3 is CASSGTGGLTEAFF. The CDR3 region has the DNA TGTGCCAGCAGCGGGACAGGGGGCCTCACTGAAGCTTTCTTT. J is TRBJ1-1 and V is TRBV5-6, with 12 bases that match TRBD1. V lost 4 bases to trimming and J lost 4 bases; unmatched junction nucleotides: 2. Germline CDR1 reads SGHDT; CDR2 reads YYEEEE. CDR3 size: 14 residues.

This clonotype was observed a few times. This chain links TRBV11-2 with TRBJ2-1; 14 positions match TRBD2. V trimming: 3 bases; J trimming: 9 bases; junction bases outside the gene matches: 4. The CDR3 consists of 15 residues. Looked up from germline, CDR1 is SGHAT and CDR2 is FQNNGV. CDR3 sequence reads: CASSLTSGRVSEQFF. CDR3 DNA: TGTGCCAGCAGCTTGACTAGCGGGAGGGTCAGTGAGCAGTTCTTC.

In its sample, this clonotype was seen many times. The gene calls are TRBV11-2 and TRBJ2-3, with D possibly matching TRBD2 (6 bases). This CDR3 region has 16 residues. Germline lookup yields CDR1 SGHAT and CDR2 FQNNGV. The ends were cut back, 5 bases at V and 0 bases at J, with 15 bases in the middle. This CDR3 reads CASSPREMVSTDTQYF. The CDR3 DNA reads TGTGCCAGCAGCCCCCGGGAGATGGTGAGCACAGATACGCAGTATTTT.

This clonotype showed up many times. The gene calls are TRBV5-1 and TRBJ2-3; a weak D match, TRBD1 (5 bases). The CDR3 has 14 amino acids. Germline assignment: CDR1 SGHRS and CDR2 YFSETQ. The V and J ends lost 0 bases and 2 bases respectively, with 7 bases between them. In DNA form, the CDR3 reads TGCGCCAGCAGCTTGGGACAGTACACAGATACGCAGTATTTT. Protein product: CASSLGQYTDTQYF.

This sequence joins TRBV7-6 and TRBJ1-6, with 7 bases identical to TRBD1. V was pared by 5 bases and J by 9 bases, with 4 bases of the junction left unmatched. There are 13 residues in the CDR3. Germline V gene data show CDR1 as SGHVS and CDR2 as FNYEAQ. The DNA for the CDR3 is TGTGCCAGCAGCGACGACAGGGTTTCACCCCTCCACTTT. Translation gives CASSDDRVSPLHF. The variable domain in full, completed from reference TRBV7-6 and TRBJ1-6, reads GAGVSQSPRYKVTKRGQDVALRCDPISGHVSLYWYRQALGQGPEFLTYFNYEAQQDKSGLPNDRFSAERPEGSISTLTIQRTEQRDSAMYRCASSDDRVSPLHFGNGTRLTVT.

The rearrangement links TRBV28 to TRBJ2-7; possibly TRBD1 or TRBD2 for D (6 bases each). Germline V CDR1 and CDR2: MDHEN, SYDVKM. The length of the CDR3 is 16 residues. Deletions cut 4 bases from V and 3 bases from J, with 19 bases between. For the CDR3, the DNA is TGTGCCAGCAGTTCCCCGGGGGCAACTCTTGGCTACGAGCAGTACTTC. This encodes CASSSPGATLGYEQYF.

The genes are TRBV6-1 and TRBJ1-2; 11 bases agree with TRBD1. This CDR3 has 16 residues. After removal of 2 bases from V and 5 bases from J, the junction contained 7 bases not matched to a gene. Per the germline V gene, CDR1 is MNHNS and CDR2 is SASEGT. The CDR3 loop is CASSESYWDRGYGYTF. For the CDR3, the DNA is TGTGCCAGCAGTGAATCCTACTGGGACAGGGGGTATGGCTACACCTTC.

In this sample, this clonotype turned up many times. The chain couples TRBV6-1 to TRBJ2-2; D ambiguous. This CDR3 is built from 11 residues. Germline V gene data show CDR1 as MNHNS and CDR2 as SASEGT. V lost 6 bases, J lost 3 bases, and 2 bases lay in between. The CDR3 sequence: CASRDTGELFF. The DNA of the CDR3 is TGTGCCAGCAGGGACACCGGGGAGCTGTTTTTT.

This clonotype was recorded once. Here the CDR3 DNA reads TGTGCCACCAGTGACTTAGATACGAACACCGGGGAGCTGTTTTTT. This encodes CATSDLDTNTGELFF. The chain employs TRBV24-1 and TRBJ2-2; D not certain. CDR1 KGHDR and CDR2 SFDVKD come from the germline V gene. This CDR3 is 15 amino acids long. Deletions cut 4 bases from V and 0 bases from J, with 8 bases between.

Points on this clonotype: A much larger clone differs from this one at a single base, so this may be a read error. The genes are TRBV20-1 and TRBJ2-7, with 8 bases matching TRBD2. Germline loops: CDR1 DFQATT, CDR2 SNEGSKA (reference sequence). CDR3 length: 13 residues. With 2 bases clipped from V and 3 bases from J, the junction kept 3 bases outside the gene matches. Here the CDR3 reads CSARLSGSYEQYF. DNA for the CDR3: TGCAGTGCTAGATTAAGCGGGAGCTACGAGCAGTACTTC.

V gene TRBV5-1 combines with J gene TRBJ2-1; D might be TRBD1 or TRBD2, each matching 5 bases. V dropped 4 bases and J dropped 4 bases, with 18 bases sitting between them. The germline V gene encodes CDR1 SGHRS and CDR2 YFSETQ. CDR3 length: 16 residues. CDR3 sequence (DNA): TGCGCCAGCAGCAAATCCCGGGACGTCGGGTACAATGAGCAGTTCTTC. Amino acid sequence: CASSKSRDVGYNEQFF.

The chain joins TRBV30 to TRBJ2-6; tentative D call: TRBD1 (6 bases). CDR3 length: 15 residues. Trimming shortened V by 3 bases and J by 1 base, and 10 bases separated the two germline ends. Per germline, CDR1 GTSNPN and CDR2 SVGIG (reference sequence). CDR3 sequence: CAWSVGGSGANVLTF. The DNA of the CDR3 is TGTGCCTGGAGCGTAGGGGGATCTGGGGCCAACGTCCTGACTTTC.

This clonotype occurred a few times. The V call is TRBV28, the J call TRBJ1-3; 7 bases are shared with TRBD1. Trimming cost V 2 bases and J 5 bases; bases outside gene matches: 6. The CDR3 totals 15 residues. Germline CDR1 and CDR2: MDHEN and SYDVKM. The CDR3 is CASSLGDSVRNTIYF. The CDR3 DNA reads TGTGCCAGCAGTTTAGGGGACAGCGTTCGAAACACCATATATTTT.

In this sample, this clonotype turned up many times. V usage is TRBV12-3 or TRBV12-4 and J usage is TRBJ2-1; 8 bases are shared with TRBD2. V trimming: 6 bases; J trimming: 4 bases; junction bases outside the gene matches: 11. The CDR3 contains 16 residues. The DNA of the CDR3 is TGTGCCAGCAGCCCAGAGAGCGGGAGCTGGTACAATGAGCAGTTCTTC. This sequence encodes CASSPESGSWYNEQFF.

This clonotype was counted many times. The chain joins TRBV27 to TRBJ2-7; D is unclear. Trimming took 3 bases from V and 4 from J, leaving 10 bases between them. The CDR3 loop spans 13 amino acids. Germline loops: CDR1 MNHEY, CDR2 SMNVEV (reference sequence). CDR3 DNA: TGTGCCAGCAGTTTTGGTCTACGATACGAGCAGTACTTC. This gives the protein CASSFGLRYEQYF.

This clonotype appeared many times. The chain is built from TRBV7-9 and TRBJ2-5, with 8 bases that match TRBD1. CDR3 length equals 17 residues. Germline-derived CDR1 and CDR2 are SEHNR and FQNEAQ (reference sequence). With 5 bases clipped from V and 2 bases from J, the junction kept 13 bases outside the gene matches. In nucleotides, the CDR3 is TGTGCCAGCAGCGCAGAAGGACAGGGTACCATACAAGAGACCCAGTACTTC. Translated, it gives CASSAEGQGTIQETQYF.

This clonotype was found once. It may be a read error: a sequence one base away is much more abundant. A read error is likely, as this CDR3 ends without the conserved phenylalanine or tryptophan. The V gene is TRBV6-2 or TRBV6-3, the J gene TRBJ2-5; a possible D gene is TRBD2 (5 bases). TRBJ2-1 explains the end of the DNA better; the J call may be wrong. Germline V gene lookup returns CDR1 MNHEY and CDR2 SVGEGT. This CDR3 contains 15 residues. CDR3 residues: CASSQEEGLNNEQFS. The DNA for the CDR3 is TGTGCCAGCAGCCAAGAAGAGGGCCTCAACAATGAGCAGTTCTCC.

On this clonotype: No conserved phenylalanine or tryptophan is present at the end of the CDR3, so a read error is the likely explanation. The J gene is TRBJ1-5, the V gene TRBV19; D remains unclear. This CDR3 spans 13 amino acids. Trimming pared 3 bases from V and 9 bases from J, leaving 12 bases between. Germline assignment: CDR1 LNHDA and CDR2 SQIVND (reference sequence). The CDR3 DNA is TGTGCCAGTAGTATTCCCCTCTTGAGGCCCCAGCATCTT. Translating it yields CASSIPLLRPQHL.

This clonotype was seen a few times. V is TRBV13 and J is TRBJ2-7, with 7 positions matching TRBD1. The germline CDR1 and CDR2 sequences are PRHDT and FYEKMQ (reference sequence). This CDR3 is built from 15 residues. V shed 4 bases and J 3 bases; nucleotides not matched to a gene: 9. CDR3 coding DNA: TGTGCCAGCAGCTCTGGGACAGACAAGGACTACGAGCAGTACTTC. It specifies CASSSGTDKDYEQYF.

The chain employs TRBV10-2 and TRBJ2-3; D not certain. Germline CDR1 reads WSHSY; CDR2 reads SAAADI. Between the trimmed V and J ends, which lost 1 base and 4 bases, there was a span of 9 bases. The CDR3 consists of 14 residues. The CDR3 region is CASSEFVGSDTQYF. For the CDR3, the DNA is TGCGCCAGCAGTGAGTTCGTGGGGTCAGATACGCAGTATTTT.

This clonotype has ten or more counts. The chain uses TRBV5-5 and TRBJ1-1; D may be TRBD1 (5 bases). This CDR3 spans 14 amino acids. V gave up 3 bases and J gave up 6 bases, with 15 bases separating them. Looked up from germline, CDR1 is SGHKS and CDR2 is YYEKEE (reference sequence). CDR3 nucleotides: TGTGCCAGCAGCTGGGCCTACGGGGGGGCTGAAGCTTTCTTT. Amino acids: CASSWAYGGAEAFF.

This clonotype was found many times. The chain employs TRBV7-2 and TRBJ2-7; D is ambiguous. The V gene's germline CDR1 is SGHTA and CDR2 FQGNSA. V was clipped by 6 bases and J by 3 bases, with 6 bases between them. This CDR3 region has 11 residues. The CDR3 region is CASRENYEQYF. The CDR3 DNA sequence: TGTGCCAGCAGAGAAAACTACGAGCAGTACTTC.

The chain joins TRBV30 to TRBJ1-3; TRBD1 agrees at 7 bases. This CDR3 comprises 14 residues. Losses at the gene ends were 4 bases for V and 2 bases for J; bases not matched to a gene: 5. Germline-derived CDR1 and CDR2 are GTSNPN and SVGIG (reference sequence). The CDR3 spells CAWIRQGAGNTIYF. The CDR3 nucleotides read TGTGCCTGGATTCGACAGGGAGCTGGAAACACCATATATTTT.

This clonotype was seen many times. The chain is built from TRBV29-1 and TRBJ2-7; tentative D call: TRBD2 (6 bases). CDR1 SQVTM and CDR2 ANQGSEA come from the germline V gene. V was trimmed by 1 base and J by 0 bases, leaving 10 bases between them. This CDR3 region has 14 residues. The CDR3 nucleotides read TGCAGCGTTGAAGCGGGGGAGGCCTCCTACGAGCAGTACTTC. Protein: CSVEAGEASYEQYF.